The present T cell receptor (beta chain) was sequenced within a study of CD8 T cells in Susac syndrome. Reverse transcription of 0.5 to 1 ug RNA used random hexamers. TCRdb redid the calling of the immunoSEQ multiplex PCR reads with MiXCR, one entry per CDR3 protein. The sample consists of fewer than 200,000 distinct CDR3 sequences, approximately 96% of them appearing once. Germline CDR1 reads SNHLY; CDR2 reads FYNNEI. With V trimmed by 7 bases and J by 3 bases, 7 bases remained unmatched. This CDR3 region has 15 residues. This chain joins TRBV2 and TRBJ2-1, with 9 bases lining up with TRBD2. Sequencing input: CD8+ T cells from PBMCs. The source is a human donor with multiple sclerosis. CDR3 residues: CASKEASGVYNEQFF. The CDR3 DNA is TGTGCCAGCAAGGAGGCTAGCGGGGTCTACAATGAGCAGTTCTTC.